A single sample is the source of the 17 T cell receptor beta chains below, sequenced in a study of T cell responses to AZD1222 COVID-19 vaccine. Produced via immunoSEQ multiplex PCR; TCRdb's table is partial and in-frame only. The data contain 100,000 to 150,000 clones, about 89% of them singletons. The input for sequencing was peripheral blood, taken on day 0 of MenACWY control vaccination. These receptors originate from an adult in good health.

This chain joins TRBV10-2 and TRBJ2-1; D may be TRBD2 (5 bases). The CDR3 runs 12 residues. Trimming stripped 2 bases from V and 10 bases from J, with 9 bases between. CDR1 and CDR2 (germline): WSHSY, SAAADI. The CDR3 reads CASSEPDSEQFF. The CDR3 DNA follows: TGCGCCAGCAGTGAGCCGGACTCAGAGCAGTTCTTC.

The chain is built from TRBV29-1 and TRBJ2-5, with 8 bases lining up with TRBD1. Germline values: CDR1 SQVTM, CDR2 ANQGSEA. The CDR3 is 16 amino acids. J was trimmed by 0 bases and V by 2 bases; bases with no gene match: 8. The CDR3 sequence is CSVEFEAGGDQETQYF. Here the CDR3 DNA reads TGCAGCGTTGAATTCGAGGCAGGGGGCGACCAAGAGACCCAGTACTTC.

The genes are TRBV10-3 and TRBJ2-7, with TRBD2 as a possible D gene (5 bases). V was trimmed by 2 bases and J by 0 bases, leaving 8 bases between them. This CDR3 has 14 amino acids. Germline CDR1 reads ENHRY; CDR2 reads SYGVKD. In nucleotides, the CDR3 is TGTGCCATCAGTGAGGGGCTAGCCTCCTACGAGCAGTACTTC. This gives the protein CAISEGLASYEQYF.

The chain carries TRBV7-2 and TRBJ2-7; D may be TRBD2 (5 bases). Per the germline V gene, CDR1 is SGHTA and CDR2 is FQGNSA. V lost 5 bases to trimming and J lost 1 base, with 21 bases between them. This CDR3 region has 17 residues. The CDR3 DNA follows: TGTGCCAGCAGCCCCTGGGAAAGACTACACGAATCCTACGAGCAGTACTTC. Its translation: CASSPWERLHESYEQYF.

The V gene is TRBV4-2, the J gene TRBJ1-4; D perhaps matches TRBD1 (5 bases). Trimming removed 2 bases from V and 4 bases from J, with 11 bases in between. The CDR3 loop spans 15 amino acids. Per the germline V gene, CDR1 is LGHNA and CDR2 is YNFKEQ. The CDR3 sequence: CASSQKTDINEKLFF. The CDR3 coding sequence is TGTGCCAGCAGCCAAAAGACAGATATTAATGAAAAACTGTTTTTT.

The J gene is TRBJ1-2, the V gene TRBV6-1; D may be TRBD1 (6 bases). This CDR3 is 15 amino acids long. CDR1 is MNHNS and CDR2 is SASEGT in the germline V gene. The V gene lost 0 bases and the J gene lost 4 bases, with 12 bases spanning the gap. Here the CDR3 reads CASSEANRESYGYTF. The CDR3 coding sequence is TGTGCCAGCAGTGAAGCCAACAGGGAAAGCTATGGCTACACCTTC.

J is TRBJ2-1 and V is TRBV7-9, with 10 bases aligning to TRBD2. The CDR3 spans 16 residues. Germline V lookup: CDR1 SEHNR, CDR2 FQNEAQ (reference sequence). The J segment lost 6 bases and the V segment lost 5 bases, leaving 10 bases of the junction unmatched. The CDR3 loop is CASSDPGLASLNEQFF. As DNA, the CDR3 is TGTGCCAGCAGCGATCCGGGACTAGCGTCCCTCAATGAGCAGTTCTTC. Based on the CDR3 plus reference TRBV7-9 and TRBJ2-1, the full variable domain is DTGVSQNPRHKITKRGQNVTFRCDPISEHNRLYWYRQTLGQGPEFLTYFQNEAQLEKSRLLSDRFSAERPKGSFSTLEIQRTEQGDSAMYLCASSDPGLASLNEQFFGPGTRLTVL.

The chain joins TRBV4-3 to TRBJ2-7; D not resolved. CDR3 length: 14 amino acids. V lost 0 bases to trimming and J lost 0 bases, with 6 bases between them. The V gene's germline CDR1 is LGHNA and CDR2 YSLEER. CDR3 region: CASSQELLSYEQYF. The DNA of the CDR3 is TGCGCCAGCAGCCAAGAACTACTCTCCTACGAGCAGTACTTC.

The rearrangement links TRBV7-8 to TRBJ1-2; the D gene is possibly TRBD1 (6 bases). The length of the CDR3 is 14 residues. Trimming pared 5 bases from V and 1 base from J, leaving 11 bases between. The germline CDR1 and CDR2 sequences are SGHVS and FQNEAQ. Written as DNA, the CDR3 is TGTGCCAGCAGCCAGGGACATATTAACTATGGCTACACCTTC. Translating it yields CASSQGHINYGYTF. The whole variable domain, filled in from reference TRBV7-8 and TRBJ1-2, reads GAGVSQSPRYKVAKRGQDVALRCDPISGHVSLFWYQQALGQGPEFLTYFQNEAQLDKSGLPSDRFFAERPEGSVSTLKIQRTQQEDSAVYLCASSQGHINYGYTFGSGTRLTVV.

The chain couples TRBV11-3 to TRBJ1-1; D remains ambiguous. This CDR3 region has 12 residues. Germline loops: CDR1 SGHNT, CDR2 YENEEA. Trimming removed 5 bases from V and 2 bases from J, with 6 bases in between. The chain's CDR3 is CASSPVNTEAFF. The CDR3 DNA reads TGTGCCAGCAGCCCCGTAAACACTGAAGCTTTCTTT. Together with reference TRBV11-3 and TRBJ1-1, the CDR3 gives the full variable domain: EAGVVQSPRYKIIEKKQPVAFWCNPISGHNTLYWYLQNLGQGPELLIRYENEEAVDDSQLPKDRFSAERLKGVDSTLKIQPAELGDSAVYLCASSPVNTEAFFGQGTRLTVV.

The V and J genes are TRBV15 and TRBJ1-1, with D possibly TRBD1 on 6 matching bases. Germline CDR1 LNHNV, CDR2 YYDKDF (reference sequence). The CDR3 is made up of 12 amino acids. The V end was cut by 3 bases, the J end by 10 bases, with 12 bases between. For the CDR3, the DNA is TGTGCCACCAGCAGTCTGGACAGAACAGCTTTCTTT. Protein product: CATSSLDRTAFF. Filled out from reference TRBV15 and TRBJ1-1, the complete variable domain reads DAMVIQNPRYQVTQFGKPVTLSCSQTLNHNVMYWYQQKSSQAPKLLFHYYDKDFNNEADTPDNFQSRRPNTSFCFLDIRSPGLGDTAMYLCATSSLDRTAFFGQGTRLTVV.

The chain joins TRBV7-3 to TRBJ2-1; 7 positions match TRBD1. Germline CDR1 is SGHTA and CDR2 is FQGTGA. There are 12 residues in the CDR3. V lost 5 bases to trimming and J lost 9 bases; unmatched junction nucleotides: 4. The CDR3, as DNA: TGTGCCAGCAGCCCTAACAGGGGTGAGCAGTTCTTC. This sequence encodes CASSPNRGEQFF.

The chain recombines TRBV28 with TRBJ2-3; D gene ambiguous. The CDR3 sequence is 13 residues long. V shed 7 bases and J shed 0 bases, with 8 bases lying between them. Germline lookup yields CDR1 MDHEN and CDR2 SYDVKM. CDR3 region: CASIRRSTDTQYF. The CDR3 nucleotides read TGTGCCAGCATCCGCCGAAGCACAGATACGCAGTATTTT.

The chain carries TRBV11-3 and TRBJ1-3, with D possibly being TRBD1 (6 bases). The CDR3 sequence is 14 residues long. V lost 5 bases and J 2 bases, leaving 10 bases between the germline ends. Germline V gene sequence: CDR1 SGHNT, CDR2 YENEEA. CDR3 region: CASSDGQPGNTIYF. In DNA form, the CDR3 reads TGTGCCAGCAGCGACGGACAGCCTGGAAACACCATATATTTT. The full variable domain, its missing parts supplied by reference TRBV11-3 and TRBJ1-3, is EAGVVQSPRYKIIEKKQPVAFWCNPISGHNTLYWYLQNLGQGPELLIRYENEEAVDDSQLPKDRFSAERLKGVDSTLKIQPAELGDSAVYLCASSDGQPGNTIYFGEGSWLTVV.

V is TRBV4-3 and J is TRBJ2-2; the D is unclear. V gave up 0 bases and J gave up 10 bases, with 15 bases separating them. Germline assignment: CDR1 LGHNA and CDR2 YSLEER. This CDR3 comprises 15 residues. CDR3 residues: CASSQDLGSGVELFF. The CDR3 nucleotides are TGCGCCAGCAGCCAAGATCTTGGAAGTGGAGTGGAGCTGTTTTTT.

The CDR3 loop reads CASSQERDSYNEQFF. As DNA, the CDR3 is TGTGCCAGCAGCCAAGAGAGGGACTCCTACAATGAGCAGTTCTTC. The chain links TRBV4-2 to TRBJ2-1; D perhaps matches TRBD2 (5 bases). CDR1 LGHNA and CDR2 YNFKEQ come from the germline V gene. This CDR3 contains 15 residues. V was shortened by 0 bases and J by 0 bases, with 6 bases between the two germline ends.

This clone has just a few counts. The chain uses TRBV7-2 and TRBJ2-7; 11 nucleotides align to TRBD1. Germline CDR1 SGHTA, CDR2 FQGNSA. CDR3 size: 15 residues. J was trimmed by 7 bases and V by 3 bases; bases with no gene match: 8. The CDR3 reads CASSFGQGAGREQYF. The CDR3 nucleotides are TGTGCCAGCAGCTTCGGACAGGGGGCAGGGAGGGAGCAGTACTTC.